These 30 T cell receptor beta chains originate from one sample sequenced in a study of shared clonotypes between healthy human individuals. Using immunoSEQ multiplex PCR, the repertoire was profiled, and TCRdb retains in-frame clones only, with some absent. Among 2.3 million or so clones listed, approximately 93% were seen once. What was sequenced was naive CD4+ T cells from PBMCs. Subset reported: CD45RA+ positively selected. All receptors come from a man younger than 30 in good health. Some clones in this sample may be carry-over from other donors' samples.

For this clone: The same CDR3 also results from other DNA sequences found in this sample. J is TRBJ2-3 and V is TRBV5-6; 9 bases line up with TRBD2. The V gene end was trimmed by 4 bases and the J gene end by 2 bases; junction bases not matched to a gene: 5. This CDR3 is built from 15 residues. CDR1 and CDR2 (germline): SGHDT, YYEEEE. The chain's CDR3 is CASSRGTSSTDTQYF. The CDR3 DNA reads TGTGCCAGCAGCAGAGGGACTAGCTCCACAGATACGCAGTATTTT.

The chain uses TRBV28 and TRBJ2-5, with 7 bases identical to TRBD1. V trimming: 6 bases; J trimming: 5 bases; junction bases outside the gene matches: 12. The CDR3 loop spans 15 amino acids. The germline V gene encodes CDR1 MDHEN and CDR2 SYDVKM. The CDR3 region is CASRPTGLNIETQYF. CDR3 nucleotides: TGTGCCAGCAGGCCGACAGGGCTTAATATTGAGACCCAGTACTTC.

About this clone: Other DNA sequences of this sample code for an identical CDR3. The V gene is TRBV9, the J gene TRBJ1-4, with TRBD1 matching over 11 bases. The CDR3 is 15 residues long. V shed 2 bases and J 7 bases; nucleotides not matched to a gene: 4. Germline V lookup: CDR1 SGDLS, CDR2 YYNGEE. CDR3 nucleotide sequence: TGTGCCAGCAGCGTTGGGACAGGGGGGAGTGAAAAACTGTTTTTT. Translated, it gives CASSVGTGGSEKLFF.

In its sample, this clone was seen once. Other DNA variants within this sample encode the same CDR3. The chain carries TRBV7-9 and TRBJ2-5; 7 nucleotides align to TRBD2. The CDR3 covers 13 residues. Trimming took 3 bases from V and 5 from J; bases not matched to a gene: 3. CDR1 is SEHNR and CDR2 is FQNEAQ in the germline V gene (reference sequence). The CDR3 loop is CASSLGGVETQYF. CDR3 sequence (DNA): TGTGCCAGCAGCTTGGGAGGGGTCGAGACCCAGTACTTC.

The chain carries TRBV28 and TRBJ2-7; 8 bases are shared with TRBD1. Germline V gives CDR1 MDHEN, CDR2 SYDVKM. The CDR3 consists of 17 residues. V was pared by 5 bases and J by 4 bases, with 16 bases of the junction left unmatched. CDR3 in amino acids: CASSLLPGQGERYEQYF. CDR3 in DNA: TGTGCCAGCAGTCTTCTGCCCGGACAGGGTGAGAGGTACGAGCAGTACTTC.

This clone is a singleton in its sample. V usage is TRBV18 and J usage is TRBJ2-2; D gene unclear. The CDR3 is 15 amino acids. The germline CDR1 and CDR2 sequences are KGHSH and LQKENI. The V end lost 1 base, the J end lost 0 bases, and 6 bases lay between the germline ends. The CDR3 DNA is TGTGCCAGCTCACCACAGCATACGAACACCGGGGAGCTGTTTTTT. Translating it yields CASSPQHTNTGELFF.

On this clone itself: The identical CDR3 is also encoded by other nucleotide sequences in the sample. The chain has TRBV29-1 and TRBJ2-3, with D perhaps being TRBD1 or TRBD2 (5 bases each). Trimming removed 6 bases from V and 0 bases from J, with 10 bases in between. There are 13 residues in the CDR3. CDR1 is SQVTM, CDR2 ANQGSEA, per germline. The DNA for the CDR3 is TGCAGCGTGGCAGGGAGAAGCACAGATACGCAGTATTTT. Protein: CSVAGRSTDTQYF.

The chain carries TRBV5-1 and TRBJ2-1; perhaps D is TRBD1 or TRBD2 (5 bases each). Germline values: CDR1 SGHRS, CDR2 YFSETQ. The ends were cut back, 0 bases at V and 7 bases at J, with 17 bases in the middle. The length of the CDR3 is 16 residues. This CDR3 reads CASSLGGSLTGNEQFF. CDR3 sequence (DNA): TGCGCCAGCAGCTTGGGAGGGTCCCTCACAGGAAATGAGCAGTTCTTC.

The chain couples TRBV19 to TRBJ2-1; possibly TRBD2 for D (6 bases). Germline lookup yields CDR1 LNHDA and CDR2 SQIVND (reference sequence). The V end was cut by 1 base, the J end by 7 bases, with 14 bases between. This CDR3 has 15 residues. CDR3 residues: CASSIGGLGVNEQFF. CDR3 bases: TGTGCCAGTAGTATAGGGGGACTGGGGGTGAATGAGCAGTTCTTC.

This chain uses TRBV4-1 with TRBJ2-7; D is unclear. The germline V gene encodes CDR1 MGHRA and CDR2 YSYEKL. The CDR3 has 14 residues. V was shortened by 1 base and J by 3 bases, with 10 bases between the two germline ends. DNA of the CDR3: TGCGCCAGCAGCCAAGGGTTCGTTAACTACGAGCAGTACTTC. Translated, it gives CASSQGFVNYEQYF.

V and J are TRBV27 and TRBJ2-7, with 9 bases fitting TRBD1. V lost 5 bases, J lost 1 base, and 6 bases stayed unmatched. The germline CDR1 and CDR2 sequences are MNHEY and SMNVEV (reference sequence). The CDR3 totals 15 residues. The CDR3 here is CASSPWDRVSYEQYF. The DNA for the CDR3 is TGTGCCAGCAGTCCGTGGGACAGGGTGTCCTACGAGCAGTACTTC.

The rearrangement uses TRBV28 and TRBJ2-5, with a weak D call TRBD2 (5 bases). The V end lost 8 bases, the J end lost 12 bases, and 19 bases lay between the germline ends. Germline values: CDR1 MDHEN, CDR2 SYDVKM. The CDR3 covers 12 residues. The CDR3 loop is CASGDLKRQEYF. The CDR3, as DNA: TGTGCCAGCGGTGATCTTAAGCGGCAAGAGTACTTC.

The chain is built from TRBV6-1 and TRBJ1-5; D is unresolved. V was shortened by 0 bases and J by 2 bases, with 8 bases between the two germline ends. This CDR3 has 15 residues. Germline V CDR1 and CDR2: MNHNS, SASEGT. The CDR3 is CASSEAPLGNQPQHF. The CDR3 coding sequence is TGTGCCAGCAGTGAAGCGCCCTTGGGCAATCAGCCCCAGCATTTT.

V is TRBV18 and J is TRBJ2-1; the D gene could be TRBD1 or TRBD2 (5 bases each). Germline V gene lookup returns CDR1 KGHSH and CDR2 LQKENI. This CDR3 contains 16 residues. Trimming left V 3 bases short and J 10 bases short, with 22 bases between. The CDR3 nucleotides read TGTGCCAGCTCACCTAGTGTCGGGGCGGGTTCAATAGAGCAGTTCTTC. It is translated as CASSPSVGAGSIEQFF. The variable domain in full, with the rest retrieved from reference TRBV18 and TRBJ2-1, is NAGVMQNPRHLVRRRGQEARLRCSPMKGHSHVYWYRQLPEEGLKFMVYLQKENIIDESGMPKERFSAEFPKEGPSILRIQQVVRGDSAAYFCASSPSVGAGSIEQFFGPGTRLTVL.

The chain joins TRBV7-2 to TRBJ1-5, with no clear D. Per germline, CDR1 SGHTA and CDR2 FQGNSA. This CDR3 spans 16 amino acids. The V end was cut by 1 base, the J end by 0 bases, with 10 bases between. The CDR3 nucleotides read TGTGCCAGCAGCTTAGTCCAGACCTCTAGCAATCAGCCCCAGCATTTT. Translated: CASSLVQTSSNQPQHF.

V gene TRBV11-1 combines with J gene TRBJ2-5; TRBD2 might be the D (6 bases). Germline CDR1 is SGHAT and CDR2 is FQDESV (reference sequence). V was cut by 3 bases and J by 9 bases, with 14 bases left in between. The CDR3 consists of 13 residues. CDR3 nucleotides: TGTGCCAGCAGCTTGCGGCGGGGCGTGGCCCAGTACTTC. Amino acid sequence: CASSLRRGVAQYF. Combining the CDR3 with reference TRBV11-1 and TRBJ2-5 gives the whole variable domain EAEVAQSPRYKITEKSQAVAFWCDPISGHATLYWYRQILGQGPELLVQFQDESVVDDSQLPKDRFSAERLKGVDSTLKIQPAELGDSAMYLCASSLRRGVAQYFGPGTRLLVL.

The V and J genes are TRBV6-6 and TRBJ2-5; D unresolved. This CDR3 is built from 14 residues. The V and J ends lost 4 bases and 3 bases respectively, with 12 bases between them. Germline V CDR1 and CDR2: MNHNY, SVGAGI (reference sequence). The CDR3 is CASSSTWVEETQYF. The CDR3, as DNA: TGTGCCAGCAGTTCCACATGGGTCGAAGAGACCCAGTACTTC.

The V and J genes are TRBV5-4 and TRBJ1-2; D not resolved. Germline CDR1 reads SGHNT; CDR2 reads YYREEE (reference sequence). This CDR3 has 14 residues. V lost 6 bases to trimming and J lost 2 bases, with 14 bases between them. In DNA form, the CDR3 reads TGTGCCAGCACCCCGAGGGCAGGAAACTATGGCTACACCTTC. Protein product: CASTPRAGNYGYTF.

This chain connects TRBV9 to TRBJ2-7, with 8 bases matching TRBD2. Germline V lookup: CDR1 SGDLS, CDR2 YYNGEE. This CDR3 has 16 amino acids. Trimming cost V 4 bases and J 2 bases; bases outside gene matches: 11. The CDR3 DNA sequence: TGTGCCAGCAGCTCCTTTCGGGAGGGCAACCCCTACGAGCAGTACTTC. This gives the protein CASSSFREGNPYEQYF.

Turning to this clone: Other DNA variants within this sample encode the same CDR3. This sequence joins TRBV7-3 and TRBJ2-3; D is unresolved. CDR1 is SGHTA, CDR2 FQGTGA, per germline. Between the trimmed V and J ends, which lost 4 bases and 0 bases, there was a span of 2 bases. The CDR3 is made up of 12 amino acids. CDR3 protein: CASSSSTDTQYF. In DNA form, the CDR3 reads TGTGCCAGCAGCTCGAGCACAGATACGCAGTATTTT.

This clone was recorded only once. The V call is TRBV28, the J call TRBJ1-2; TRBD1 matches 9 bases. Germline values: CDR1 MDHEN, CDR2 SYDVKM. The CDR3 spans 16 residues. V gave up 6 bases and J gave up 8 bases; unmatched junction bases: 16. As DNA, the CDR3 is TGTGCCAGCAGATCCTCCTCGGGACAGGGTGTACGCGGCTACACCTTC. Protein sequence: CASRSSSGQGVRGYTF.

This chain joins TRBV19 and TRBJ1-2, with 7 bases matching TRBD1. With 6 bases clipped from V and 10 bases from J, the junction kept 11 bases outside the gene matches. Germline loops: CDR1 LNHDA, CDR2 SQIVND (reference sequence). CDR3 length: 13 amino acids. CDR3 nucleotide sequence: TGTGCCAGTAGAGCTCAGGACAGGAGATCCTACACCTTC. Residues: CASRAQDRRSYTF.

The sample holds one count of this clone. The rearrangement links TRBV4-2 to TRBJ1-6; D remains ambiguous. CDR1 and CDR2 (germline): LGHNA, YNFKEQ. V was shortened by 4 bases and J by 10 bases, with 14 bases between the two germline ends. The CDR3 loop spans 14 amino acids. CDR3 protein: CASSPESGVSPLHF. The CDR3 coding sequence is TGTGCCAGCAGCCCCGAAAGTGGGGTCTCACCCCTCCACTTT.

The chain uses TRBV5-1 and TRBJ2-1, with D possibly being TRBD2 (6 bases). The CDR3 loop spans 15 amino acids. Germline V CDR1 and CDR2: SGHRS, YFSETQ. V was pared by 1 base and J by 2 bases, with 10 bases between. The chain's CDR3 is CASSLNAGPYNEQFF. CDR3 in DNA: TGCGCCAGCAGCTTGAATGCGGGACCCTACAATGAGCAGTTCTTC.

The V and J genes are TRBV28 and TRBJ2-1; 12 nucleotides align to TRBD2. Germline lookup yields CDR1 MDHEN and CDR2 SYDVKM. The CDR3 totals 16 residues. Unmatched junction bases numbered 8, after V lost 3 bases and J lost 8 bases. CDR3 protein: CASSFIPSGRVHEQFF. The CDR3 DNA reads TGTGCCAGCAGTTTCATCCCTAGCGGGAGGGTCCATGAGCAGTTCTTC. Full variable domain (remainder filled in from reference TRBV28 and TRBJ2-1): DVKVTQSSRYLVKRTGEKVFLECVQDMDHENMFWYRQDPGLGLRLIYFSYDVKMKEKGDIPEGYSVSREKKERFSLILESASTNQTSMYLCASSFIPSGRVHEQFFGPGTRLTVL.

V and J are TRBV4-2 and TRBJ2-3, with D perhaps being TRBD1 or TRBD2 (5 bases each). CDR1 and CDR2 from the germline V gene are LGHNA and YNFKEQ. This CDR3 has 15 residues. Trimming took 6 bases from V and 1 from J, leaving 14 bases between them. CDR3 bases: TGTGCCAGCAGTTTAGGGGCTAGCCGCACAGATACGCAGTATTTT. This translates into CASSLGASRTDTQYF.

Only one count was recorded for this clone. This chain joins TRBV5-6 and TRBJ2-5, with D possibly being TRBD1 (6 bases). Trimming pared 0 bases from V and 3 bases from J, leaving 6 bases between. The CDR3 consists of 13 residues. Germline CDR1 SGHDT, CDR2 YYEEEE. CDR3 amino acids: CASSLGTEETQYF. In DNA form, the CDR3 reads TGTGCCAGCAGCTTGGGGACAGAAGAGACCCAGTACTTC.

J is TRBJ2-5 and V is TRBV28; D possibly corresponds to TRBD1 (5 bases). The CDR3 sequence is 12 residues long. Germline V gene lookup returns CDR1 MDHEN and CDR2 SYDVKM. The V gene lost 8 bases and the J gene lost 5 bases, with 12 bases spanning the gap. CDR3 sequence: CASQGSGETQYF. In DNA, the CDR3 is TGTGCCAGCCAGGGAAGTGGCGAGACCCAGTACTTC.

V is TRBV5-4 and J is TRBJ2-2; D is undetermined. V shed 4 bases and J shed 1 base, with 11 bases lying between them. There are 15 residues in the CDR3. Germline loops: CDR1 SGHNT, CDR2 YYREEE (reference sequence). As DNA, the CDR3 is TGTGCCAGCAGCCCCGGTTCAGTGAACACCGGGGAGCTGTTTTTT. Encoded protein: CASSPGSVNTGELFF. The full variable domain, with the rest looked up from reference TRBV5-4 and TRBJ2-2, is ETGVTQSPTHLIKTRGQQVTLRCSSQSGHNTVSWYQQALGQGPQFIFQYYREEENGRGNFPPRFSGLQFPNYSSELNVNALELDDSALYLCASSPGSVNTGELFFGEGSRLTVL.

The chain recombines TRBV7-2 with TRBJ2-1; weak D call: TRBD2 (5 bases). Between the trimmed V and J ends, which lost 2 bases and 3 bases, there was a span of 8 bases. This CDR3 region has 14 residues. Germline V CDR1 and CDR2: SGHTA, FQGNSA. The CDR3 DNA follows: TGTGCCAGCAGCTTACAACGGGACTACAATGAGCAGTTCTTC. Protein sequence: CASSLQRDYNEQFF.